Listed here are 24 T cell receptor beta chains from one sample, sequenced in a study of technical replicates of blood from a few donors. Sequenced by immunoSEQ multiplex PCR; TCRdb stores in-frame clones only, minus some. This repertoire shows 60,000 to 90,000 clones, roughly 96% found once; its top ten account for 0.24%. What was sequenced was T cells isolated from PBMCs. All receptors derive from a human donor in good health.

The V and J genes are TRBV6-1 and TRBJ1-6, with unresolved D. The germline V gene has CDR1 MNHNS and CDR2 SASEGT. This CDR3 has 15 amino acids. V lost 1 base, J lost 10 bases, and 14 bases lay in between. The CDR3 DNA reads as TGTGCCAGCAGTGAAGGTTACCTAACGTTGTCACCCCTCCACTTT. This encodes CASSEGYLTLSPLHF.

The V gene is TRBV6-1, the J gene TRBJ2-1; 10 bases align to TRBD2. There are 15 residues in the CDR3. Germline CDR1 and CDR2: MNHNS and SASEGT. V shed 2 bases, J shed 6 bases, and the junction held 4 bases outside the gene matches. CDR3 amino acids: CASSEYLAGANEQFF. CDR3 in DNA: TGTGCCAGCAGTGAATATCTAGCGGGGGCCAATGAGCAGTTCTTC.

This CDR3 reads CASSIGGRWTEAFF. CDR3 sequence (DNA): TGTGCCAGTAGTATAGGGGGGCGGTGGACTGAAGCTTTCTTT. The V and J genes are TRBV19 and TRBJ1-1; TRBD1 might be the D (6 bases). V was cut by 1 base and J by 5 bases, with 11 bases left in between. The CDR3 runs to 14 residues. Per the germline V gene, CDR1 is LNHDA and CDR2 is SQIVND (reference sequence).

In its sample, this clone was seen a few times. This chain connects TRBV19 to TRBJ1-1; D gene ambiguous. Germline-derived CDR1 and CDR2 are LNHDA and SQIVND (reference sequence). The V gene lost 7 bases and the J gene lost 7 bases, with 10 bases spanning the gap. The CDR3 has 11 amino acids. In nucleotides, the CDR3 is TGTGCCAGTACTCAGGCGCTTGAAGCTTTCTTT. Protein: CASTQALEAFF.

V gene TRBV29-1 combines with J gene TRBJ2-7, with a tentative D call TRBD2 (5 bases). Germline lookup yields CDR1 SQVTM and CDR2 ANQGSEA. The CDR3 loop spans 13 amino acids. The V gene lost 2 bases and the J gene lost 6 bases, with 14 bases spanning the gap. The CDR3 DNA follows: TGCAGCGTTGAAACCGGGATCTGTTGCGAGCAGTACTTC. It translates to CSVETGICCEQYF.

V gene TRBV6-1 combines with J gene TRBJ1-5, with a weak D call TRBD1 (6 bases). The CDR3 totals 13 residues. In germline, CDR1 is MNHNS, CDR2 SASEGT. The V end lost 6 bases, the J end lost 5 bases, and 11 bases lay between the germline ends. The CDR3 region has the DNA TGTGCCAGCAGCCCACAGGGTGATCAGCCCCAGCATTTT. Residues: CASSPQGDQPQHF.

This clone was seen just once. The rearrangement joins TRBV30 to TRBJ2-7; D gene uncertain. This CDR3 region has 14 residues. Trimming stripped 4 bases from V and 0 bases from J, with 13 bases between. Germline CDR1 reads GTSNPN; CDR2 reads SVGIG (reference sequence). The CDR3 sequence: CAWMYPQRSYEQYF. In DNA, the CDR3 is TGTGCCTGGATGTACCCCCAGCGCTCCTACGAGCAGTACTTC.

The chain combines TRBV28 with TRBJ2-3, with D maybe TRBD2 (6 bases). CDR1 and CDR2 (germline): MDHEN, SYDVKM. This CDR3 contains 14 residues. V was trimmed by 8 bases and J by 1 base, leaving 13 bases between them. In nucleotides, the CDR3 is TGTGCCAGCGGGGGGTTGGGAGGCACAGATACGCAGTATTTT. This codes for CASGGLGGTDTQYF.

This chain connects TRBV6-5 to TRBJ2-7; D gene ambiguous. Trimming shortened V by 2 bases and J by 0 bases, and 5 bases separated the two germline ends. The germline gives CDR1 MNHEY, CDR2 SVGAGI. CDR3 size: 13 residues. The CDR3 DNA reads TGTGCCAGCAGTTACGACTTCTCCTACGAGCAGTACTTC. Amino acid sequence: CASSYDFSYEQYF.

The chain employs TRBV28 and TRBJ2-7; TRBD2 is a possible D gene (6 bases). The V gene lost 7 bases and the J gene lost 3 bases, with 10 bases spanning the gap. The CDR3 totals 12 residues. The germline gives CDR1 MDHEN, CDR2 SYDVKM. In DNA, the CDR3 is TGTGCCAGCACCGGGGGTTACTACGAGCAGTACTTC. Its protein is CASTGGYYEQYF.

This clone has a single count. The rearrangement links TRBV12-5 to TRBJ2-7; the match to TRBD1 covers 10 bases. Germline V gives CDR1 LGHNT, CDR2 FRNRAP. V lost 6 bases to trimming and J lost 2 bases; unmatched junction nucleotides: 4. The CDR3 sequence is 14 residues long. The CDR3 protein is CASGIGQGAYEQYF. In nucleotides, the CDR3 is TGTGCTAGTGGGATAGGACAGGGGGCCTACGAGCAGTACTTC.

The chain recombines TRBV27 with TRBJ2-3; TRBD2 is a possible D gene (6 bases). CDR3 length: 16 amino acids. The germline CDR1 and CDR2 sequences are MNHEY and SMNVEV (reference sequence). V lost 5 bases and J 8 bases, leaving 23 bases between the germline ends. CDR3 residues: CASSRGLGGLTGTQYF. CDR3 in DNA: TGTGCCAGCAGTAGAGGGCTCGGGGGTCTCACGGGTACGCAGTATTTT.

The genes are TRBV11-2 and TRBJ2-7, with a weak D call TRBD2 (6 bases). The CDR3 is made up of 13 amino acids. Germline CDR1 SGHAT, CDR2 FQNNGV. V lost 4 bases and J lost 3, with 10 bases in between. CDR3 sequence reads: CASSSGRNYEQYF. Written as DNA, the CDR3 is TGTGCCAGCAGCTCAGGGAGGAACTACGAGCAGTACTTC.

The chain uses TRBV7-9 and TRBJ2-7, with D maybe TRBD1 (5 bases). V lost 2 bases and J 4 bases, leaving 12 bases between the germline ends. This CDR3 spans 14 amino acids. Germline CDR1 and CDR2: SEHNR and FQNEAQ (reference sequence). This chain's CDR3 is CASSLQGMRYEQYF. The CDR3 nucleotides read TGTGCCAGCAGCTTACAGGGAATGCGATACGAGCAGTACTTC.

This chain uses TRBV4-2 with TRBJ2-7; 8 positions match TRBD2. The CDR3 spans 17 residues. Germline V gene data show CDR1 as LGHNA and CDR2 as YNFKEQ. J was trimmed by 1 base and V by 4 bases; bases with no gene match: 12. The CDR3 spells CASSPRREGPGSYEQYF. CDR3 bases: TGTGCCAGCAGCCCCCGCCGGGAGGGCCCCGGATCCTACGAGCAGTACTTC.

This clone was seen just once. V and J are TRBV6-1 and TRBJ2-1; tentative D call: TRBD1 (6 bases). The CDR3 runs to 16 residues. The V end was cut by 3 bases, the J end by 0 bases, with 12 bases between. Looked up from germline, CDR1 is MNHNS and CDR2 is SASEGT. CDR3 in amino acids: CASSEYRASSYNEQFF. CDR3 DNA: TGTGCCAGCAGTGAGTACAGGGCTAGCTCCTACAATGAGCAGTTCTTC.

The DNA for the CDR3 is TGTGCCACCAGCAGAATGACAGGGTCCGGCTACGAGCAGTACTTC. Residues: CATSRMTGSGYEQYF. The chain recombines TRBV15 with TRBJ2-7; 7 bases agree with TRBD1. The V gene's germline CDR1 is LNHNV and CDR2 YYDKDF (reference sequence). The V gene end was trimmed by 2 bases and the J gene end by 3 bases; junction bases not matched to a gene: 7. The CDR3 sequence is 15 residues long.

V is TRBV7-9 and J is TRBJ2-5; D perhaps matches TRBD2 (6 bases). From germline, CDR1 is SEHNR and CDR2 FQNEAQ (reference sequence). This CDR3 has 14 amino acids. V was clipped by 2 bases and J by 4 bases, with 11 bases between them. This CDR3 reads CASSLFVGGETQYF. In DNA, the CDR3 is TGTGCCAGCAGCTTATTTGTGGGGGGAGAGACCCAGTACTTC.

This clone has more than one count but fewer than ten. This chain joins TRBV28 and TRBJ2-1, with D perhaps TRBD2 (7 bases). CDR1 and CDR2 from the germline V gene are MDHEN and SYDVKM. The CDR3 runs 13 residues. V lost 2 bases and J lost 14, with 16 bases in between. The CDR3 bases are TGTGCCAGCAGTTTAAGTGCGGGGGCGGGGAAGTTCTTC. Translating it yields CASSLSAGAGKFF.

The rearrangement links TRBV28 to TRBJ2-3; 9 positions match TRBD1. With V trimmed by 6 bases and J by 6 bases, 4 bases remained unmatched. Germline V CDR1 and CDR2: MDHEN, SYDVKM. The CDR3 consists of 13 residues. The CDR3 sequence is CASSHRGHDTQYF. The CDR3 DNA reads TGTGCCAGCAGCCACAGGGGGCACGATACGCAGTATTTT.

The chain carries TRBV28 and TRBJ1-5, with D uncertain. Germline CDR1 and CDR2: MDHEN and SYDVKM. The CDR3 length is 14 residues. V gave up 2 bases and J gave up 0 bases, with 5 bases separating them. CDR3 in amino acids: CASSLTFSNQPQHF. The CDR3 region has the DNA TGTGCCAGCAGTTTAACTTTTAGCAATCAGCCCCAGCATTTT.

The V call is TRBV27, the J call TRBJ1-1; D is unresolved. The V and J ends lost 6 bases and 5 bases respectively, with 22 bases between them. The germline V gene encodes CDR1 MNHEY and CDR2 SMNVEV (reference sequence). CDR3 length: 16 amino acids. CDR3 DNA sequence: TGTGCCAGCAGATCTGCTCTCACGGTTGGTTGGACTGAAGCTTTCTTT. This translates into CASRSALTVGWTEAFF.

The chain joins TRBV25-1 to TRBJ2-1; 8 bases are shared with TRBD1. The CDR3 covers 17 residues. CDR1 and CDR2 (germline): MGHDK, SYGVNS. V lost 6 bases and J lost 0; bases outside the gene matches: 10. The CDR3 here is CASSEDRGKGSYNEQFF. For the CDR3, the DNA is TGTGCCAGCAGCGAAGACAGGGGAAAGGGCTCCTACAATGAGCAGTTCTTC.

The CDR3 DNA is TGCGCCAGCAGCTTGGCTTCTACGTCCCAAGAGACCCAGTACTTC. It is translated as CASSLASTSQETQYF. This chain uses TRBV5-1 with TRBJ2-5; D remains unclear. Trimming took 0 bases from V and 1 from J, leaving 10 bases between them. There are 15 residues in the CDR3. Per the germline V gene, CDR1 is SGHRS and CDR2 is YFSETQ.